The source of this T cell receptor beta chain is a study of blood T cell repertoires in COVID-19. Study information: Acute and convalescent COVID-19 specimens originated in the United States, Italy and Spain. The analysed material was cDNA or gDNA that came from T cells, B-cell-depleted T cells, or PBMCs.

Authors' processing steps: Cell counts per sample came from amplifying reference gene primers. Clones were read by immunoSEQ multiplex PCR, and TCRdb kept only the in-frame ones, dropping some. The V and J calls and clone size were taken over from that table, and D and trimming were inferred from the DNA. The top ten hold 7.5% to 9% of the sample, which has 60,000 to 70,000 clones, around 82% seen once. This CDR3 spans 13 amino acids. The germline V and J ends were trimmed by 4 bases and 2 bases, with 7 bases remaining between them. CDR1 and CDR2 from the germline V gene are SGHNT and YYREEE (reference sequence).

This TCR was sampled from a man aged 45-65 years with active COVID-19. Sequenced: peripheral blood. This rearrangement joins TRBV5-4 to TRBJ1-3, with TRBD1 as a possible D gene (5 bases). CDR3 protein: CASSLTAGNTIYF. The CDR3, as DNA: TGTGCCAGCAGCCTGACAGCTGGAAACACCATATATTTT.